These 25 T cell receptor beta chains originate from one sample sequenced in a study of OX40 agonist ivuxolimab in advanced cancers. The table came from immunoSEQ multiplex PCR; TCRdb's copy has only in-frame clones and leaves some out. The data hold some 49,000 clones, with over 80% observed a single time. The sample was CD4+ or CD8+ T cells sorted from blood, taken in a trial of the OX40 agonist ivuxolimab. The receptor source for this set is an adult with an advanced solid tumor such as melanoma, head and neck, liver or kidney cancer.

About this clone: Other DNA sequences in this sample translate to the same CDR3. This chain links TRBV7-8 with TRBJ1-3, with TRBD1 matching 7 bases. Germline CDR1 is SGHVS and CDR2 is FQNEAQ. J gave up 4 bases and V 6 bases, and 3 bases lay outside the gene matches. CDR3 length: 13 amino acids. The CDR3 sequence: CASSSGQGNTIYF. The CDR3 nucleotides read TGTGCCAGCAGTTCGGGACAGGGAAACACCATATATTTT.

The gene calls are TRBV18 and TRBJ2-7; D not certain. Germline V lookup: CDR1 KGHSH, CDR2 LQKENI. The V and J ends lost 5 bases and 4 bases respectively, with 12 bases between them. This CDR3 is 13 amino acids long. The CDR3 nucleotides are TGTGCCAGCTCAAAAGTCCCCGGATACGAGCAGTACTTC. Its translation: CASSKVPGYEQYF.

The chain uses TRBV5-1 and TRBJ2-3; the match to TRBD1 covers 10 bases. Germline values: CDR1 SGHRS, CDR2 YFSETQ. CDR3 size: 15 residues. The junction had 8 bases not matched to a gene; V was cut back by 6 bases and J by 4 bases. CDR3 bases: TGCGCCAGCAACTCAAGGGACAGGGGACCAGATACGCAGTATTTT. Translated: CASNSRDRGPDTQYF.

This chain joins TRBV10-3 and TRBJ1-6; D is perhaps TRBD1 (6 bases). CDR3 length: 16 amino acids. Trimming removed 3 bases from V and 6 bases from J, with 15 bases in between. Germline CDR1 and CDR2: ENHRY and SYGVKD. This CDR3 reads CAISDVRGALNSPLHF. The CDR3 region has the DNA TGTGCCATCAGTGATGTTCGGGGGGCTCTTAATTCACCCCTCCACTTT.

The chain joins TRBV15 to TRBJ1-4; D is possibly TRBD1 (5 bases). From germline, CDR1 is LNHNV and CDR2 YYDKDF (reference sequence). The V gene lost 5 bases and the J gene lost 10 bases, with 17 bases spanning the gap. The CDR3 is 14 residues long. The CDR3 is CATSPNVGAGKLFF. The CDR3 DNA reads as TGTGCCACCAGCCCTAATGTAGGGGCGGGAAAACTGTTTTTT.

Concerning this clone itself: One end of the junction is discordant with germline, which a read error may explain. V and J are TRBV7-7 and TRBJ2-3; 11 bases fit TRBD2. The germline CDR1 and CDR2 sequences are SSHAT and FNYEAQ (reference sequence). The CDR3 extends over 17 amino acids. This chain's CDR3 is CASSSKLAGESTDTQYF. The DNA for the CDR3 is TGTGCTAGCAGCTCAAAACTAGCGGGGGAAAGCACAGATACGCAGTATTTT.

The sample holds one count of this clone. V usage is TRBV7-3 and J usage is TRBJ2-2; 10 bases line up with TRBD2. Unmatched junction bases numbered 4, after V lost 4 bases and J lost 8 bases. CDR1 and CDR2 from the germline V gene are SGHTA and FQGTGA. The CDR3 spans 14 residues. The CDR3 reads CASSSLAGEGELFF. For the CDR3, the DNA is TGTGCCAGCAGCTCCCTAGCGGGGGAGGGGGAGCTGTTTTTT.

The CDR3 nucleotides read TGTGCCAGCAGCTTAGGGGAGCTTAGTGGGTCCTACGAGCAGTACTTC. Translating it yields CASSLGELSGSYEQYF. The J gene is TRBJ2-7, the V gene TRBV7-3; D is possibly TRBD2 (5 bases). Trimming pared 2 bases from V and 1 base from J, leaving 15 bases between. The germline CDR1 and CDR2 sequences are SGHTA and FQGTGA. CDR3 length equals 16 residues.

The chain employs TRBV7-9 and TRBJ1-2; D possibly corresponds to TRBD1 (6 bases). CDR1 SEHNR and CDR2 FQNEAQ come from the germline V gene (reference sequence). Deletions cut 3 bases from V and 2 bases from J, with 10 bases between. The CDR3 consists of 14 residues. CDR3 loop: CASSFGQTNYGYTF. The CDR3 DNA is TGTGCCAGCAGCTTTGGACAGACGAACTATGGCTACACCTTC.

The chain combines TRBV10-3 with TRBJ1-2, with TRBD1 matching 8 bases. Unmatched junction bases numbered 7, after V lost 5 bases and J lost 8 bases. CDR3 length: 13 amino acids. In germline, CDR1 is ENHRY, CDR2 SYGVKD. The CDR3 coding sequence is TGTGCCATCAGTACCGACAGGGGTGGCGGCTACACCTTC. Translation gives CAISTDRGGGYTF.

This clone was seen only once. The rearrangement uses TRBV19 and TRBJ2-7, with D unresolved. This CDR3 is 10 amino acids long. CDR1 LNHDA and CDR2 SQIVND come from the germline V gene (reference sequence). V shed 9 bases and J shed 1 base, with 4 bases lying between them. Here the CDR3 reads CARGSYEQYF. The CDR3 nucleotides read TGTGCCAGAGGGTCCTACGAGCAGTACTTC. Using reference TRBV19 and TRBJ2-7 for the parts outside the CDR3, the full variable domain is DGGITQSPKYLFRKEGQNVTLSCEQNLNHDAMYWYRQDPGQGLRLIYYSQIVNDFQKGDIAEGYSVSREKKESFPLTVTSAQKNPTAFYLCARGSYEQYFGPGTRLTVT.

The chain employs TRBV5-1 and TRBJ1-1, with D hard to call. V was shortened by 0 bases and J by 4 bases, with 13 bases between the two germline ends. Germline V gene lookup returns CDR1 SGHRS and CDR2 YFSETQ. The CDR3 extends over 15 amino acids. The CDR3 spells CASSLAPEVTTEAFF. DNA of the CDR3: TGCGCCAGCAGCTTGGCGCCGGAGGTCACCACTGAAGCTTTCTTT. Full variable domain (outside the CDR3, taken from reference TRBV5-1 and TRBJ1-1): KAGVTQTPRYLIKTRGQQVTLSCSPISGHRSVSWYQQTPGQGLQFLFEYFSETQRNKGNFPGRFSGRQFSNSRSEMNVSTLELGDSALYLCASSLAPEVTTEAFFGQGTRLTVV.

This CDR3 is CASSLPGQGKQETQYF. CDR3 DNA sequence: TGTGCCAGCAGTCTCCCTGGACAGGGGAAACAAGAGACCCAGTACTTC. The chain recombines TRBV28 with TRBJ2-5; the match to TRBD1 covers 9 bases. The germline V gene has CDR1 MDHEN and CDR2 SYDVKM. The junction had 9 bases not matched to a gene; V was cut back by 5 bases and J by 2 bases. The CDR3 spans 16 residues.

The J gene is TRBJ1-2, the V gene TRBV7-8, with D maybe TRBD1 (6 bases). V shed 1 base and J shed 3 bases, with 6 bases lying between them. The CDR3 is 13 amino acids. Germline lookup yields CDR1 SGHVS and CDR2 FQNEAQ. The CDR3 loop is CASSLGQDYGYTF. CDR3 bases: TGTGCCAGCAGCTTAGGACAGGACTATGGCTACACCTTC.

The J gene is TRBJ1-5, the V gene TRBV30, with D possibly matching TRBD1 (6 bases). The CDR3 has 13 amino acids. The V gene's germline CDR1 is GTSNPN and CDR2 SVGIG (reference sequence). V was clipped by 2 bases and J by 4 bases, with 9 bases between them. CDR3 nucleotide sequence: TGTGCCTGGAGTCCCACAGGGAATCAGCCCCAGCATTTT. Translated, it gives CAWSPTGNQPQHF. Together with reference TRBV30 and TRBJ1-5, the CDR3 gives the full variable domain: SQTIHQWPATLVQPVGSPLSLECTVEGTSNPNLYWYRQAAGRGLQLLFYSVGIGQISSEVPQNLSASRPQDRQFILSSKKLLLSDSGFYLCAWSPTGNQPQHFGDGTRLSIL.

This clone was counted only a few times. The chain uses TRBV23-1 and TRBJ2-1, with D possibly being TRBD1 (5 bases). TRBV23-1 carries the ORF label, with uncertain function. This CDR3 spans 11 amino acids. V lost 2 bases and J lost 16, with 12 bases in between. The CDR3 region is CASSQVRTYFF. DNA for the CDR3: TGCGCCAGCAGTCAAGTCCGGACATATTTCTTC.

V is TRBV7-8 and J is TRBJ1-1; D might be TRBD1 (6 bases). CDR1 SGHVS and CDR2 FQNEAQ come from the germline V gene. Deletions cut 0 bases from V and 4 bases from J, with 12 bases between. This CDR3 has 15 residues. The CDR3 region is CASSLAQGSGTEAFF. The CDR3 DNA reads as TGTGCCAGCAGCTTAGCGCAGGGGTCGGGCACTGAAGCTTTCTTT.

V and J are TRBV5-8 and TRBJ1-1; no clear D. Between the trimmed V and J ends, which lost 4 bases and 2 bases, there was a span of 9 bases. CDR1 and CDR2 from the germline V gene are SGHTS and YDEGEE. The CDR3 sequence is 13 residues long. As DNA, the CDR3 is TGTGCCAGCAGCAGTACAAAAAACACTGAAGCTTTCTTT. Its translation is CASSSTKNTEAFF.

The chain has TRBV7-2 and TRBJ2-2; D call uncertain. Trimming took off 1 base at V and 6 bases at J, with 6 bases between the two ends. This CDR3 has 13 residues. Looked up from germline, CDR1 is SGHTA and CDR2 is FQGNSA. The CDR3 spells CASSLGAPGELFF. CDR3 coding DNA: TGTGCCAGCAGCTTAGGGGCCCCCGGGGAGCTGTTTTTT.

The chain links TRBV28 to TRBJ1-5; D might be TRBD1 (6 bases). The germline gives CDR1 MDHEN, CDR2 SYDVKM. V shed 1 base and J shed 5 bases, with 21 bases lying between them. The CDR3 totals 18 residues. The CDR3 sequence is CASSLFLSEQGKDQPQHF. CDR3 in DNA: TGTGCCAGCAGTTTATTCCTTTCGGAACAGGGAAAGGATCAGCCCCAGCATTTT.

CDR3 sequence (DNA): TGTGCCACCAGCAGAGATGGACCGCCGGGCAGGGACCTGGCAGATACGCAGTATTTT. It is translated as CATSRDGPPGRDLADTQYF. J is TRBJ2-3 and V is TRBV15; D may be TRBD1 or TRBD2 (5 bases each). V lost 0 bases and J lost 4, with 23 bases in between. This CDR3 is 19 amino acids long. CDR1 is LNHNV and CDR2 is YYDKDF in the germline V gene (reference sequence).

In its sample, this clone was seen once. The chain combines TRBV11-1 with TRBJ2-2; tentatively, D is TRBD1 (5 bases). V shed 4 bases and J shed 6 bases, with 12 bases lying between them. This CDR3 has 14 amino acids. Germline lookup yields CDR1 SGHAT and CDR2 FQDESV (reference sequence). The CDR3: CASSSTQGSGELFF. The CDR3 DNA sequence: TGTGCCAGCAGCTCCACTCAGGGATCCGGGGAGCTGTTTTTT.

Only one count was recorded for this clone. CDR3 sequence (DNA): TGTGCCAGCAGCTTGGACAATCAGCCCCAGCATTTT. This encodes CASSLDNQPQHF. The chain recombines TRBV5-8 with TRBJ1-5; D unclear. Trimming shortened V by 0 bases and J by 3 bases, and 1 base separated the two germline ends. The CDR3 is made up of 12 amino acids. In germline, CDR1 is SGHTS, CDR2 YDEGEE. Full variable domain (remainder filled in from reference TRBV5-8 and TRBJ1-5): EAGVTQSPTHLIKTRGQQATLRCSPISGHTSVYWYQQALGLGLQFLLWYDEGEERNRGNFPPRFSGRQFPNYSSELNVNALELEDSALYLCASSLDNQPQHFGDGTRLSIL.

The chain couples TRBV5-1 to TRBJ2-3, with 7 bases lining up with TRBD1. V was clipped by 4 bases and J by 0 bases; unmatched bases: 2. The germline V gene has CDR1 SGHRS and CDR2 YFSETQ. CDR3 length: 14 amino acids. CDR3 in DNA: TGCGCCAGCAGCCTGGGACAGAGCACAGATACGCAGTATTTT. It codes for CASSLGQSTDTQYF.

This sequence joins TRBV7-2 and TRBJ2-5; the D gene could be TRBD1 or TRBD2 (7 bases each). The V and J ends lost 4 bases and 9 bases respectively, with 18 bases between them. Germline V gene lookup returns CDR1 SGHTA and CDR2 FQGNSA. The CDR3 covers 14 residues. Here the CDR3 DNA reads TGTGCCAGCAGCTACAGCCGGCAGGGGGGGCCCCAGTACTTC. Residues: CASSYSRQGGPQYF.